These T cell receptor beta chains were read from a single sample in a study of technical replicates of blood from a handful of donors. The table came from immunoSEQ multiplex PCR; TCRdb's copy has only in-frame clones and leaves some out. The sample includes some 13,000 clones, approximately 95% seen only once; the top ten take approximately 8%. Sequencing was performed on PBMCs. These receptors all come from a human donor in good health. The CDR3 runs from the conserved cysteine through the conserved F or W. The order of the fields is D gene, V gene, J gene, clone size, CDR3 protein, CDR3 DNA. The D gene is left open where the match is weak. Part of the rows lack a size; the others show once, few, many or a class for expanded clones.

D: .; V: TRBV6-1; J: TRBJ1-1; size: .; CDR3: CASSAQGPMNTEAFF; DNA: TGTGCCAGCAGTGCTCAGGGGCCTATGAACACTGAAGCTTTCTTT
D: .; V: TRBV5-4; J: TRBJ1-3; size: .; CDR3: CASSPGTFLGNTIYF; DNA: TGTGCCAGCAGCCCCGGGACTTTTCTTGGGAACACCATATATTTT
D: .; V: TRBV29-1; J: TRBJ2-1; size: .; CDR3: CSVAFSSYNEQFF; DNA: TGCAGCGTTGCGTTCTCCTCCTACAATGAGCAGTTCTTC
D: .; V: TRBV11-3; J: TRBJ2-5; size: .; CDR3: CASSWNRDAETQYF; DNA: TGTGCCAGCAGCTGGAACAGGGATGCTGAGACCCAGTACTTC
D: .; V: TRBV28; J: TRBJ1-1; size: .; CDR3: CASSLTRGGRTEAFF; DNA: TGTGCCAGCAGCCTTACCCGAGGGGGTAGGACTGAAGCTTTCTTT
D: TRBD1; V: TRBV6-5; J: TRBJ1-4; size: .; CDR3: CASSTTGNNNEKLFF; DNA: TGTGCCAGCAGTACGACAGGGAATAACAATGAAAAACTGTTTTTT
D: TRBD2; V: TRBV5-1; J: TRBJ2-2; size: once; CDR3: CASSTGGLAGGWTGELFF; DNA: TGCGCCAGCAGCACCGGGGGACTAGCGGGAGGCTGGACCGGGGAGCTGTTTTTT
D: .; V: TRBV16; J: TRBJ2-3; size: .; CDR3: CASSQSLRHTQYF; DNA: TGTGCCAGCAGCCAATCGCTGCGGCATACGCAGTATTTT
D: TRBD2; V: TRBV2; J: TRBJ2-7; size: .; CDR3: CASSEPEGLAGGPISYEQYF; DNA: TGTGCCAGCAGTGAACCGGAAGGACTAGCGGGAGGGCCTATCTCCTACGAGCAGTACTTC
D: TRBD1; V: TRBV6-1; J: TRBJ2-7; size: .; CDR3: CASRTGSNRTPAQYF; DNA: TGTGCCAGCAGGACAGGGTCGAATCGAACTCCCGCGCAGTACTTC